This T cell receptor (beta chain) stems from a study of OX40 agonist ivuxolimab in advanced cancers. Overall study findings and caveats: Expanded clones belonging to CD8+ T cells outnumbered, on average, those of CD4+.

This table comes from immunoSEQ multiplex PCR, and its TCRdb copy is limited to in-frame clones, with some not included. This sample has about 59,000 clones, with about 89% found just once. The V end lost 3 bases, the J end lost 0 bases, and 9 bases lay between the germline ends. The germline V gene encodes CDR1 LNHDA and CDR2 SQIVND (reference sequence). CDR3 length: 15 residues. This clone was seen just once. Antigen unknown. Source: CD4+ or CD8+ T cells sorted from blood, taken in a trial of the OX40 agonist ivuxolimab. The V and J genes are TRBV19 and TRBJ2-1; D gene uncertain. The source is an adult with an advanced solid tumor such as melanoma, head and neck, liver or kidney cancer. This CDR3 is CASSMGRSSYNEQFF. As DNA, the CDR3 is TGTGCCAGTAGTATGGGTAGGAGCTCCTACAATGAGCAGTTCTTC.